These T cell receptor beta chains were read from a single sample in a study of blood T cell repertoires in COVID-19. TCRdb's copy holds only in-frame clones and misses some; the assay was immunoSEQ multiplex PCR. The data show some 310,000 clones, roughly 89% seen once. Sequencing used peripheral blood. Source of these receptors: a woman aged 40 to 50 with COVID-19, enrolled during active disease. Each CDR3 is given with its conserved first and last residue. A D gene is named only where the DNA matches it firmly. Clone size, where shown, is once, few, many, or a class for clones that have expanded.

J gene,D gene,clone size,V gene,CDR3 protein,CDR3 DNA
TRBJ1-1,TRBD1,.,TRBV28,CATAGTGQAFF,TGTGCCACCGCGGGGACAGGCCAAGCTTTCTTT
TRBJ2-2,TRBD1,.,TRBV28,CASSFGTRGWAGELFF,TGTGCCAGCAGTTTCGGTACCAGGGGGTGGGCCGGGGAGCTGTTTTTT
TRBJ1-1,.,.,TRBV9,CASSVEWRSTEAFF,TGTGCCAGCAGCGTAGAATGGCGGAGCACTGAAGCTTTCTTT
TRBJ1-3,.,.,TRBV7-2,CASSLAAGSGNTIYF,TGTGCCAGCAGCTTAGCAGCAGGCTCTGGAAACACCATATATTTT
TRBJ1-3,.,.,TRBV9,CASSVTSGANSGNTIYF,TGTGCCAGCAGCGTAACTTCGGGAGCAAACTCTGGAAACACCATATATTTT
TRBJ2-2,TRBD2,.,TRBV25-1,CASSGGGAGELFF,TGTGCCAGCAGTGGGGGGGGAGCCGGGGAGCTGTTTTTT
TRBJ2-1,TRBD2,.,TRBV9,CASSEPGLAGPSYNEQFF,TGTGCCAGCAGCGAACCGGGACTAGCGGGCCCCTCCTACAATGAGCAGTTCTTC
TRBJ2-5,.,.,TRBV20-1,CSAQGSGQKYF,TGCAGTGCTCAGGGATCAGGACAGAAGTACTTC
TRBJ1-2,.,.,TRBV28,CASTQGGTDYGYTF,TGTGCCAGCACACAAGGGGGAACTGACTATGGCTACACCTTC
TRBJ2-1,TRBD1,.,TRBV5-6,CASSFYRGSYNEQFF,TGTGCCAGCAGCTTCTACAGGGGATCCTACAATGAGCAGTTCTTC
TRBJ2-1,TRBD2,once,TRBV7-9,CATSGRIQHNEQFF,TGTGCCACAAGCGGGAGAATCCAGCACAATGAGCAGTTCTTC
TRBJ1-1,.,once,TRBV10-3,CATHQNTEAFF,TGTGCCACCCATCAGAACACTGAAGCTTTCTTT
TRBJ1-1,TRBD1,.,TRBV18,CASAGQPNTEAFF,TGTGCCAGCGCGGGACAGCCGAACACTGAAGCTTTCTTT
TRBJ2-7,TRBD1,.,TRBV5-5,CASSPTGETYEQYF,TGTGCCAGCAGTCCTACAGGGGAAACCTACGAGCAGTACTTC
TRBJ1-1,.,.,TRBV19,CASSIVPGVAEAFF,TGTGCCAGTAGTATAGTTCCAGGGGTTGCTGAAGCTTTCTTT
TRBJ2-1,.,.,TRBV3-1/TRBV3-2,CASSQAGVSDHEQFF,TGTGCCAGCAGCCAAGCGGGGGTTAGCGACCATGAGCAGTTCTTC
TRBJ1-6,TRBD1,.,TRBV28,CASSATQGDNSPLHF,TGTGCCAGCAGCGCGACCCAGGGGGATAATTCACCCCTCCACTTT
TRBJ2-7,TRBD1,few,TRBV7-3,CASSSGTENYEQYF,TGTGCCAGCAGCTCAGGGACAGAAAATTACGAGCAGTACTTC
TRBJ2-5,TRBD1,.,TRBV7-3,CASSPAGTAETQYF,TGTGCCAGCAGCCCCGCCGGGACAGCAGAGACCCAGTACTTC
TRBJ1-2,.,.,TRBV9,CASSVGPNYGYTF,TGTGCCAGCAGCGTTGGCCCTAACTATGGCTACACCTTC
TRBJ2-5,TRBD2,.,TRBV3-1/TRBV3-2,CASSQPTSDQETQYF,TGTGCCAGCAGCCAACCTACTAGCGACCAAGAGACCCAGTACTTC
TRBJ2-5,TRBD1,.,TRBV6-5,CASRLTGGQETQYF,TGTGCCAGCAGACTGACAGGGGGTCAAGAGACCCAGTACTTC
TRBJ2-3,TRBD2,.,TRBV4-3,CASSQWTSGGADTQYF,TGCGCCAGCAGCCAGTGGACTAGCGGGGGCGCAGATACGCAGTATTTT
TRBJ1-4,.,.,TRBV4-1,CASSRTIGTQNEKLFF,TGCGCCAGCAGCCGTACTATCGGGACACAGAATGAAAAACTGTTTTTT
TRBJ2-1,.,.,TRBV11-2,CASSPVFGMAFF,TGTGCCAGCAGCCCTGTGTTTGGCATGGCGTTCTTC
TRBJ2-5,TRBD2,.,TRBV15,CATSRSRRLAGGQETQYF,TGTGCCACCAGCAGATCCCGCAGACTAGCGGGTGGGCAAGAGACCCAGTACTTC
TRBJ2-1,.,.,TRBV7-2,CASSLSWSSYNEQFF,TGTGCCAGCAGCTTAAGTTGGAGCTCCTACAATGAGCAGTTCTTC
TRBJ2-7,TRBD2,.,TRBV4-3,CASSQDGTTTYEQYF,TGCGCCAGCAGCCAAGACGGGACTACAACCTACGAGCAGTACTTC
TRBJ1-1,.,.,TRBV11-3,CASSPRTESTEAFF,TGTGCCAGCAGCCCACGGACAGAAAGCACTGAAGCTTTCTTT
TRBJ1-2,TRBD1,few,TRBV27,CASRPDRDNYGYTF,TGTGCCAGCAGACCAGACAGGGATAACTATGGCTACACCTTC
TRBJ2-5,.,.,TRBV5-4,CASSKQQGRLGETQYF,TGTGCCAGCAGCAAGCAACAAGGCCGCCTCGGGGAGACCCAGTACTTC
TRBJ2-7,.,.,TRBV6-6,CASSGRGVSEQYF,TGTGCCAGCAGTGGACGCGGGGTCAGCGAGCAGTACTTC
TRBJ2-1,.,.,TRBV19,CASSTPPHSERFF,TGTGCCAGTAGTACTCCCCCACATAGCGAGCGGTTCTTC
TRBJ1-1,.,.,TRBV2,CASSSGWGNTEAFF,TGTGCCAGCAGTTCAGGGTGGGGGAACACTGAAGCTTTCTTT
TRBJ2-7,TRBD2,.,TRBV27,CASSIGLAGGPGSYEQYF,TGTGCCAGCAGTATAGGACTAGCGGGAGGGCCCGGCTCCTACGAGCAGTACTTC
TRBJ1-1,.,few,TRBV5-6,CASSEMDRSITAFF,TGTGCCAGCAGCGAGATGGACAGATCCATTACGGCTTTCTTT
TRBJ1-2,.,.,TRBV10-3,CAITPLTGLLNYGYTF,TGTGCCATCACCCCCCTGACAGGACTTTTAAACTATGGCTACACCTTC
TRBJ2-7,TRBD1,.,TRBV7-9,CASSPIGQGAEQYF,TGTGCCAGCAGCCCTATAGGACAGGGGGCCGAGCAGTACTTC
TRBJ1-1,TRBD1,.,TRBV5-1,CASSLVGTGINTEAFF,TGCGCCAGCAGCTTGGTTGGGACAGGGATAAACACTGAAGCTTTCTTT
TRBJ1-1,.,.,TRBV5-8,CASSPRQTNTEAFF,TGTGCCAGCAGCCCACGACAGACAAACACTGAAGCTTTCTTT
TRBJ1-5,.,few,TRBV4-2,CASSGGIFSNQPQHF,TGTGCCAGCAGCGGAGGGATTTTCAGCAATCAGCCCCAGCATTTT
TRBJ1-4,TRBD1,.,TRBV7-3,CASSHPFHPGQGAVEKLFF,TGTGCCAGCAGCCACCCGTTCCATCCGGGTCAGGGGGCCGTTGAAAAACTGTTTTTT